Each of the 32 T cell receptor beta chains below was sequenced from the same sample in a study of human T cells and chemical hapten exposure. Time point given: patch test 3, about 24 weeks after DPC sensitization. As for treatment: therapeutic diphenylcyclopropenone sensitization with weekly scalp DPC. TCRdb itself ran the RACE reads through MiXCR, one entry per CDR3 protein. The data show 60,000 to 65,000 distinct CDR3 sequences, approximately 10% seen once. This specimen was whole blood, taken in connection with sensitization to the hapten diphenylcyclopropenone (DPC). The receptors were gathered from a woman younger than 45 with alopecia areata. Some clones in this sample may be carry-over from other donors' samples.

Worth noting for this clonotype: One end of the junction does not line up with germline, which may come from a read error. V is TRBV7-7 and J is TRBJ2-2; 9 bases are a match to TRBD1. Germline V gene lookup returns CDR1 SSHAT and CDR2 FNYEAQ (reference sequence). There are 16 residues in the CDR3. In nucleotides, the CDR3 is TGTGCTAGCAGCCCCCGGACAGGGGTTAACACCGGGGAGCTGTTTTTT. Protein sequence: CASSPRTGVNTGELFF. Using reference TRBV7-7 and TRBJ2-2 for the parts outside the CDR3, the full variable domain is GAGVSQSPRYKVTKRGQDVTLRCDPISSHATLYWYQQALGQGPEFLTYFNYEAQPDKSGLPSDRFSAERPEGSISTLTIQRTEQRDSAMYRCASSPRTGVNTGELFFGEGSRLTVL.

This clonotype was seen many times. The chain carries TRBV11-2 and TRBJ2-1; no clear D gene. The germline V gene encodes CDR1 SGHAT and CDR2 FQNNGV. This CDR3 is built from 14 residues. The V gene lost 1 base and the J gene lost 2 bases, with 6 bases spanning the gap. The CDR3 DNA follows: TGTGCCAGCAGCTTAGGGAGCACCTACAATGAGCAGTTCTTC. This encodes CASSLGSTYNEQFF.

In its sample, this clonotype was seen many times. The J gene is TRBJ1-1, the V gene TRBV30; the D is unclear. The V gene's germline CDR1 is GTSNPN and CDR2 SVGIG (reference sequence). CDR3 length equals 11 residues. V dropped 0 bases and J dropped 4 bases, with 3 bases sitting between them. CDR3 DNA sequence: TGTGCCTGGAGTGTACTCACTGAAGCTTTCTTT. Its translation: CAWSVLTEAFF.

The J gene is TRBJ2-7, the V gene TRBV28; D is undetermined. In germline, CDR1 is MDHEN, CDR2 SYDVKM. This CDR3 is built from 14 residues. The V end lost 1 base, the J end lost 0 bases, and 7 bases lay between the germline ends. DNA of the CDR3: TGTGCCAGCAGTTTATCTCGGTACTCCTACGAGCAGTACTTC. It codes for CASSLSRYSYEQYF.

This clonotype appeared a few times. The rearrangement links TRBV28 to TRBJ1-4; 9 nucleotides match TRBD1. CDR3 length: 16 residues. CDR1 is MDHEN and CDR2 is SYDVKM in the germline V gene. V shed 5 bases and J 8 bases; nucleotides not matched to a gene: 12. The CDR3 region has the DNA TGTGCCAGCAGTGAAGCTCCGGGACAGGGTCACGAAAAACTGTTTTTT. Protein product: CASSEAPGQGHEKLFF. Based on the CDR3 plus reference TRBV28 and TRBJ1-4, the full variable domain is DVKVTQSSRYLVKRTGEKVFLECVQDMDHENMFWYRQDPGLGLRLIYFSYDVKMKEKGDIPEGYSVSREKKERFSLILESASTNQTSMYLCASSEAPGQGHEKLFFGSGTQLSVL.

This sequence joins TRBV3-1 and TRBJ1-2; no clear D. The CDR3 covers 15 residues. Germline V gives CDR1 LGHDT, CDR2 YNNKEL (reference sequence). The V end was cut by 0 bases, the J end by 0 bases, with 8 bases between. Here the CDR3 DNA reads TGTGCCAGCAGCCAAGAAGGCAGGTCTAACTATGGCTACACCTTC. It yields the protein CASSQEGRSNYGYTF.

The table lists this clonotype with many counts. The V and J genes are TRBV2 and TRBJ2-5; D remains unclear. Germline-derived CDR1 and CDR2 are SNHLY and FYNNEI. The CDR3 covers 15 residues. Trimming removed 3 bases from V and 7 bases from J, with 18 bases in between. The CDR3 loop is CASSDQTLSTGTQYF. The CDR3 DNA follows: TGTGCCAGCAGTGACCAGACCTTATCGACGGGGACCCAGTACTTC.

The rearrangement links TRBV12-3 or TRBV12-4 to TRBJ1-2; tentatively, D is TRBD1 (5 bases). The ends were cut back, 5 bases at V and 4 bases at J, with 14 bases in the middle. The CDR3 has 14 amino acids. The CDR3 reads CASSPAGLSYGYTF. The CDR3 region has the DNA TGTGCCAGCAGTCCCGCAGGGCTTAGCTATGGCTACACCTTC.

The chain couples TRBV4-2 to TRBJ1-1; 8 bases map to TRBD1. The CDR3 has 15 amino acids. Unmatched junction bases numbered 4, after V lost 3 bases and J lost 1 base. Looked up from germline, CDR1 is LGHNA and CDR2 is YNFKEQ. CDR3 sequence: CASSHRTGTNTEAFF. The CDR3 DNA sequence: TGTGCCAGCAGCCACCGGACAGGGACGAACACTGAAGCTTTCTTT.

The rearrangement uses TRBV6-4 and TRBJ2-1; 9 nucleotides line up with TRBD2. This CDR3 is built from 14 residues. V was pared by 2 bases and J by 8 bases, with 4 bases of the junction left unmatched. In germline, CDR1 is MRHNA, CDR2 SNTAGT. The CDR3 sequence is CASSDQREDYEQFF. The CDR3 bases are TGTGCCAGCAGTGACCAGCGGGAGGACTATGAGCAGTTCTTC.

In this sample, this clonotype turned up many times. The rearrangement links TRBV20-1 to TRBJ1-2; weak D call: TRBD1 (5 bases). This CDR3 has 13 residues. Germline CDR1 reads DFQATT; CDR2 reads SNEGSKA (reference sequence). CDR3: CSTYLQANYGYTF. Here the CDR3 DNA reads TGCAGCACCTATTTACAGGCGAACTATGGCTACACCTTC.

The J gene is TRBJ2-3, the V gene TRBV9; D could derive from TRBD1 or TRBD2 (5 bases each). CDR3 length: 16 amino acids. Deletions cut 0 bases from V and 0 bases from J, with 11 bases between. Germline V CDR1 and CDR2: SGDLS, YYNGEE. The CDR3 loop reads CASSVGGDPSTDTQYF. For the CDR3, the DNA is TGTGCCAGCAGCGTAGGTGGGGACCCTAGCACAGATACGCAGTATTTT.

This clonotype was seen a few times. The genes are TRBV18 and TRBJ1-6; no definite D call. CDR1 KGHSH and CDR2 LQKENI come from the germline V gene. The CDR3 has 16 residues. V was trimmed by 3 bases and J by 0 bases, leaving 9 bases between them. Written as DNA, the CDR3 is TGTGCCAGCTCACCTTTTGCTCTCTCCTATAATTCACCCCTCCACTTT. Translating it yields CASSPFALSYNSPLHF.

This clonotype was counted ten times or more. The chain links TRBV5-1 to TRBJ2-7; 12 nucleotides line up with TRBD2. The CDR3 is made up of 14 amino acids. Losses at the gene ends were 4 bases for V and 7 bases for J; bases not matched to a gene: 6. Per germline, CDR1 SGHRS and CDR2 YFSETQ. CDR3 loop: CASSQPGLAGEQYF. CDR3 bases: TGCGCCAGCAGCCAACCGGGACTAGCGGGTGAGCAGTACTTC.

This clonotype was counted a few times. The chain combines TRBV20-1 with TRBJ2-1; D tentatively fits TRBD1 or TRBD2 (5 bases each). This CDR3 region has 14 residues. Per germline, CDR1 DFQATT and CDR2 SNEGSKA (reference sequence). Trimming pared 6 bases from V and 6 bases from J, leaving 18 bases between. In DNA form, the CDR3 reads TGCAGTGCCCCGGGGCCCGCTGCCGGCAATGAGCAGTTCTTC. As protein: CSAPGPAAGNEQFF.

As for this clonotype: This may come from a read error, since a much larger clone is one base off. CDR3 coding DNA: TGTGCCAGCGGTCCCCCCGGCAGGGCTCAGCCCCAGCATTTT. As protein: CASGPPGRAQPQHF. The rearrangement links TRBV12-3 or TRBV12-4 to TRBJ1-5, with D possibly matching TRBD1 (5 bases). The V end was cut by 8 bases, the J end by 6 bases, with 17 bases between. The CDR3 runs 14 residues.

In its sample, this clonotype was seen once. Since a much larger clone is just one base distant, this may be a read error. This rearrangement joins TRBV3-1 to TRBJ2-1, with 9 bases fitting TRBD1. CDR3 length equals 17 residues. Looked up from germline, CDR1 is LGHDT and CDR2 is YNNKEL (reference sequence). The CDR3: CASSQEGGTGRYNEQSF. DNA for the CDR3: TGTGCCAGCAGCCAAGAGGGGGGGACAGGGCGCTACAATGAGCAGTCCTTC.

This clonotype was detected only a few times. The CDR3 DNA reads as TGCAGCGTGGGGCCGGGGGGATGGAATGAGCAGTTCTTC. Translated: CSVGPGGWNEQFF. This chain uses TRBV29-1 with TRBJ2-1, with TRBD2 matching over 7 bases. V lost 6 bases, J lost 7 bases, and 9 bases stayed unmatched. This CDR3 has 13 amino acids. Germline CDR1 is SQVTM and CDR2 is ANQGSEA.

The chain combines TRBV6-2 or TRBV6-3 with TRBJ1-1, with unresolved D. V was trimmed by 3 bases and J by 3 bases, leaving 11 bases between them. Per the germline V gene, CDR1 is MNHEY and CDR2 is SVGEGT. The length of the CDR3 is 14 residues. In DNA form, the CDR3 reads TGTGCCAGCAGTTATCTAGGCGGATACACTGAAGCTTTCTTT. Translated: CASSYLGGYTEAFF.

This clonotype has ten or more counts. This rearrangement joins TRBV7-2 to TRBJ1-6, with D possibly TRBD1 on 5 matching bases. The V and J ends lost 1 base and 6 bases respectively, with 10 bases between them. The germline V gene has CDR1 SGHTA and CDR2 FQGNSA. This CDR3 has 15 residues. The CDR3 reads CASSLDFGGNSPLHF. CDR3 in DNA: TGTGCCAGCAGCTTAGATTTTGGGGGTAATTCACCCCTCCACTTT.

This clonotype appeared a few times. The genes are TRBV29-1 and TRBJ1-2, with D possibly being TRBD1 (6 bases). The CDR3 length is 13 residues. Trimming cost V 4 bases and J 2 bases, with 11 bases left between them. Germline CDR1 SQVTM, CDR2 ANQGSEA. CDR3 nucleotide sequence: TGCAGCGTTGCGGCAGGGGTAAACTATGGCTACACCTTC. The encoded protein is CSVAAGVNYGYTF. The full variable domain, its missing parts supplied by reference TRBV29-1 and TRBJ1-2, is SAVISQKPSRDICQRGTSLTIQCQVDSQVTMMFWYRQQPGQSLTLIATANQGSEATYESGFVIDKFPISRPNLTFSTLTVSNMSPEDSSIYLCSVAAGVNYGYTFGSGTRLTVV.

This clonotype was recorded at least ten times. This chain uses TRBV3-1 with TRBJ1-5; D ambiguous. This CDR3 has 18 residues. Germline V gene sequence: CDR1 LGHDT, CDR2 YNNKEL (reference sequence). V lost 1 base, J lost 6 bases, and 22 bases lay in between. In DNA, the CDR3 is TGTGCCAGCAGCCAAGGCACCGGGGTTTTTCAGAGGAGTCAGCCCCAGCATTTT. Residues: CASSQGTGVFQRSQPQHF.

This clonotype was seen at least ten times. The chain is built from TRBV29-1 and TRBJ1-1; possibly TRBD1 for D (5 bases). This CDR3 region has 12 residues. The germline V and J ends were trimmed by 4 bases and 5 bases, with 11 bases remaining between them. The V gene's germline CDR1 is SQVTM and CDR2 ANQGSEA. The CDR3 DNA reads as TGCAGCGTTGTTTCAGGGAGGACTGAAGCTTTCTTT. It codes for CSVVSGRTEAFF.

This clonotype has ten or more counts. The chain couples TRBV11-3 to TRBJ2-1; TRBD2 agrees at 9 bases. Germline assignment: CDR1 SGHNT and CDR2 YENEEA. The CDR3 covers 17 residues. V lost 3 bases to trimming and J lost 2 bases; unmatched junction nucleotides: 8. The CDR3, as DNA: TGTGCCAGCAGCTTGGCAGCGGGGGGACACACCTACAATGAGCAGTTCTTC. It specifies CASSLAAGGHTYNEQFF.

This clonotype was counted many times. V gene TRBV20-1 combines with J gene TRBJ2-1, with D possibly TRBD1 on 5 matching bases. V shed 2 bases and J shed 4 bases, with 15 bases lying between them. The CDR3 is made up of 15 amino acids. Germline V gene lookup returns CDR1 DFQATT and CDR2 SNEGSKA (reference sequence). The CDR3 nucleotides read TGCAGTGCTAGAATCAGGCAGGGTGGGTACAATGAGCAGTTCTTC. This translates into CSARIRQGGYNEQFF.

This clonotype was detected a few times. The rearrangement links TRBV24-1 to TRBJ2-1, with TRBD2 matching 10 bases. The CDR3 length is 16 residues. The V and J ends lost 4 bases and 8 bases, in that order; junction bases with no gene match: 10. In germline, CDR1 is KGHDR, CDR2 SFDVKD. The CDR3 coding sequence is TGTGCCACCAGTGAATCGGGAGCGGGAGGGCGGGATGAGCAGTTCTTC. It codes for CATSESGAGGRDEQFF.

This clonotype was detected once. V usage is TRBV28 and J usage is TRBJ1-5; 9 positions match TRBD1. The CDR3 is 15 residues long. Germline V CDR1 and CDR2: MDHEN, SYDVKM. With 3 bases clipped from V and 1 base from J, the junction kept 1 base outside the gene matches. The CDR3 here is CASSFGQGSNQPQHF. In DNA form, the CDR3 reads TGTGCCAGCAGTTTTGGACAGGGGAGCAATCAGCCCCAGCATTTT.

The chain recombines TRBV7-2 with TRBJ1-3; D unresolved. The germline gives CDR1 SGHTA, CDR2 FQGNSA. V lost 4 bases and J 4 bases, leaving 2 bases between the germline ends. CDR3 size: 11 residues. This CDR3 is CASSYGNTIYF. The CDR3 coding sequence is TGTGCCAGCAGCTACGGAAACACCATATATTTT.

This clonotype showed up many times. The chain carries TRBV12-3 or TRBV12-4 and TRBJ2-7; 9 bases match TRBD2. The length of the CDR3 is 15 residues. V lost 5 bases to trimming and J lost 3 bases; unmatched junction nucleotides: 8. In nucleotides, the CDR3 is TGTGCCAGCAGTCCTCTAGCGGGGCCAGACTACGAGCAGTACTTC. It encodes CASSPLAGPDYEQYF.

The chain employs TRBV10-1 and TRBJ2-7; D not certain. There are 13 residues in the CDR3. The germline V gene encodes CDR1 WNHNN and CDR2 SYGVQD (reference sequence). Trimming took 0 bases from V and 8 from J, leaving 11 bases between them. The CDR3 sequence is CASSESGPTKQYF. For the CDR3, the DNA is TGCGCCAGCAGTGAGTCGGGCCCTACGAAGCAGTACTTC.

This clonotype was seen at least ten times. CDR3 loop: CASSGHSGNQETQYF. The DNA of the CDR3 is TGTGCCAGCAGTGGCCACTCGGGTAATCAAGAGACCCAGTACTTC. The chain carries TRBV28 and TRBJ2-5; D is unclear. V was clipped by 5 bases and J by 2 bases, with 15 bases between them. From germline, CDR1 is MDHEN and CDR2 SYDVKM. The CDR3 consists of 15 residues.

The chain couples TRBV30 to TRBJ1-2, with unresolved D. Trimming took 0 bases from V and 7 from J, leaving 6 bases between them. CDR1 GTSNPN and CDR2 SVGIG come from the germline V gene (reference sequence). The CDR3 covers 11 residues. The chain's CDR3 is CAWSVAVGYTF. For the CDR3, the DNA is TGTGCCTGGAGTGTGGCGGTTGGCTACACCTTC.